This T cell receptor (beta chain) was identified during a study of blood T cell repertoires in COVID-19. Whole-study context: Both acute and convalescent COVID-19 samples were obtained from the United States, Italy and Spain. Sources were T cells, B-cell-depleted T cells, or PBMCs; the material itself was cDNA or gDNA.

Authors' analysis steps: From reference gene primer amplification, estimates of nucleated cell counts were derived. The protocol was immunoSEQ multiplex PCR, while the TCRdb copy is restricted to in-frame clones and leaves out a portion. That table supplies the V and J calls and clone size; D and trimming were determined from the DNA. The sample has roughly 150,000 clones, 75% to 85% seen once. The CDR3 contains 15 residues. This TCR came from a man in his fifties or sixties with acute or convalescent COVID-19. J is TRBJ2-1 and V is TRBV21-1; TRBD1, as called in the table, went unchecked against the DNA. TRBV21-1 is a pseudogene locus. What was sequenced was peripheral blood. CDR3 DNA: TGTGCCAGCAGCAAAGAGAGGGACAGGGAAAATGAGCAGTTCTTC. Translation: CASSKERDRENEQFF.